This T cell receptor (beta chain) was obtained from a study of control samples from healthy donors and cancer patients. The CDR3 runs 13 residues. Trimming removed 3 bases at V and 6 bases at J, with 10 bases between. In germline, CDR1 is KGHSH, CDR2 LQKENI. The assay was immunoSEQ multiplex PCR, and TCRdb's table has in-frame clones only and misses some. This table holds 150,000 to 180,000 clones, about 94% found once. The gene calls are TRBV18 and TRBJ2-3; D is perhaps TRBD2 (5 bases). Sequencing used blood. The clonotype comes from a man aged 40-50 years in good health. This CDR3 reads CASSPGWEDTQYF. The CDR3 DNA follows: TGTGCCAGCTCACCGGGGTGGGAGGATACGCAGTATTTT.